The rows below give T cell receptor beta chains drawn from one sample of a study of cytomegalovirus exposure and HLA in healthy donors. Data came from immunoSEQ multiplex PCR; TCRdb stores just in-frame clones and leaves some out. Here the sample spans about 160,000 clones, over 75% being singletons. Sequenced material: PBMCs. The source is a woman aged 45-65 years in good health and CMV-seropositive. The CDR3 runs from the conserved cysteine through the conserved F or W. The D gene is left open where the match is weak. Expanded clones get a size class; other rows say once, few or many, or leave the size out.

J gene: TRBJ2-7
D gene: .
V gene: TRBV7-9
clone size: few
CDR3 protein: CASSPQAVVSYEQYF
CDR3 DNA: TGTGCCAGCAGCCCCCAGGCTGTAGTGTCCTACGAGCAGTACTTC

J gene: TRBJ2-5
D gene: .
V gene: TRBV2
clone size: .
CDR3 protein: CASSGDRSQETQYF
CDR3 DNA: TGTGCCAGCAGTGGAGACAGGAGCCAAGAGACCCAGTACTTC

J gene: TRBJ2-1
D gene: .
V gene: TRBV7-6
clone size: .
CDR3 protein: CASSLDTGLYEQFF
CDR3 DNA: TGTGCCAGCAGCTTAGACACAGGGTTGTATGAGCAGTTCTTC

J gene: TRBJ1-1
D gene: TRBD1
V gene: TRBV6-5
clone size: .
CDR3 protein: CASSWTGGTEAFF
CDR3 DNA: TGTGCCAGCAGTTGGACAGGGGGCACTGAAGCTTTCTTT

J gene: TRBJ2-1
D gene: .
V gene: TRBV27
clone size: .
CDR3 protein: CASSLFRNNEQFF
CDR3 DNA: TGTGCCAGCAGTTTGTTCAGGAACAATGAGCAGTTCTTC

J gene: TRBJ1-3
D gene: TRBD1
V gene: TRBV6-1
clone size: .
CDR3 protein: CASSEATGGSGNTIYF
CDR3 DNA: TGTGCCAGCAGTGAAGCAACAGGGGGCTCTGGAAACACCATATATTTT

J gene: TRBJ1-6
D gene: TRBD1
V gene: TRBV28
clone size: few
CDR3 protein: CASSPPQGALIGISPLHF
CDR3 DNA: TGTGCCAGCAGTCCTCCACAGGGGGCGCTTATAGGAATTTCACCCCTCCACTTT

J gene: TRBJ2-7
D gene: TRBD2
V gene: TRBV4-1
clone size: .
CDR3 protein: CASSPRLAGTYEQYF
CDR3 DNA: TGCGCCAGCAGCCCCCGACTAGCGGGGACCTACGAGCAGTACTTC

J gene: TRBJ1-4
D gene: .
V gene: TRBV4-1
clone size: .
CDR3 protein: CASSFQGIGDEKLSF
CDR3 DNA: TGCGCCAGCAGCTTCCAGGGGATCGGCGATGAAAAACTGTCTTTT

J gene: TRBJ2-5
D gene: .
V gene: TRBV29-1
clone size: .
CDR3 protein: CSVGRLLETQYF
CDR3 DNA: TGCAGCGTGGGGAGGTTACTAGAGACCCAGTACTTC

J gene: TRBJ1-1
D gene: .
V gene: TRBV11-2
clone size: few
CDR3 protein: CASRWEDNLNTEAFF
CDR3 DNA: TGTGCCAGCAGGTGGGAGGACAACCTGAACACTGAAGCTTTCTTT

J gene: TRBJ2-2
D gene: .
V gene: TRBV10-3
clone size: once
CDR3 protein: CAIRAGPSTGELFF
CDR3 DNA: TGTGCCATCAGGGCAGGGCCAAGCACCGGGGAGCTGTTTTTT

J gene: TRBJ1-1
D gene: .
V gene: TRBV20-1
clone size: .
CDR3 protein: CSGTENTEAFF
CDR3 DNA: TGCAGTGGAACAGAGAACACTGAAGCTTTCTTT

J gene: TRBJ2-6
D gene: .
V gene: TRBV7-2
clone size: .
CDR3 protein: CASSLQSGANVLTF
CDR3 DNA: TGTGCCAGCAGCTTACAATCTGGGGCCAACGTCCTGACTTTC

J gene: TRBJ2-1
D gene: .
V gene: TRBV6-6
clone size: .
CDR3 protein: CASSPARGAYNEQFF
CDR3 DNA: TGTGCCAGCAGCCCCGCCCGCGGTGCCTACAATGAGCAGTTCTTC

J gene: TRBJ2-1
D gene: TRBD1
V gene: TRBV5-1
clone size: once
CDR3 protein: CASSQRDRGRWNEQFF
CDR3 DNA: TGCGCCAGCAGCCAAAGGGACAGGGGGCGCTGGAATGAGCAGTTCTTC

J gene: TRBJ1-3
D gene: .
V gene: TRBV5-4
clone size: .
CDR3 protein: CASSLGQTTRTIYF
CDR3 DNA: TGTGCCAGCAGCTTAGGACAAACTACGAGGACCATATATTTT

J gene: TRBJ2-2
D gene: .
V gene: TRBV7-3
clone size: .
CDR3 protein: CASSLGGANTGELFF
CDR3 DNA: TGTGCCAGCAGCTTAGGAGGGGCGAACACCGGGGAGCTGTTTTTT

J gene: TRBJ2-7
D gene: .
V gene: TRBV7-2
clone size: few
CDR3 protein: CASSFSQGYEQYF
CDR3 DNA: TGTGCCAGCAGCTTCTCACAGGGATACGAGCAGTACTTC